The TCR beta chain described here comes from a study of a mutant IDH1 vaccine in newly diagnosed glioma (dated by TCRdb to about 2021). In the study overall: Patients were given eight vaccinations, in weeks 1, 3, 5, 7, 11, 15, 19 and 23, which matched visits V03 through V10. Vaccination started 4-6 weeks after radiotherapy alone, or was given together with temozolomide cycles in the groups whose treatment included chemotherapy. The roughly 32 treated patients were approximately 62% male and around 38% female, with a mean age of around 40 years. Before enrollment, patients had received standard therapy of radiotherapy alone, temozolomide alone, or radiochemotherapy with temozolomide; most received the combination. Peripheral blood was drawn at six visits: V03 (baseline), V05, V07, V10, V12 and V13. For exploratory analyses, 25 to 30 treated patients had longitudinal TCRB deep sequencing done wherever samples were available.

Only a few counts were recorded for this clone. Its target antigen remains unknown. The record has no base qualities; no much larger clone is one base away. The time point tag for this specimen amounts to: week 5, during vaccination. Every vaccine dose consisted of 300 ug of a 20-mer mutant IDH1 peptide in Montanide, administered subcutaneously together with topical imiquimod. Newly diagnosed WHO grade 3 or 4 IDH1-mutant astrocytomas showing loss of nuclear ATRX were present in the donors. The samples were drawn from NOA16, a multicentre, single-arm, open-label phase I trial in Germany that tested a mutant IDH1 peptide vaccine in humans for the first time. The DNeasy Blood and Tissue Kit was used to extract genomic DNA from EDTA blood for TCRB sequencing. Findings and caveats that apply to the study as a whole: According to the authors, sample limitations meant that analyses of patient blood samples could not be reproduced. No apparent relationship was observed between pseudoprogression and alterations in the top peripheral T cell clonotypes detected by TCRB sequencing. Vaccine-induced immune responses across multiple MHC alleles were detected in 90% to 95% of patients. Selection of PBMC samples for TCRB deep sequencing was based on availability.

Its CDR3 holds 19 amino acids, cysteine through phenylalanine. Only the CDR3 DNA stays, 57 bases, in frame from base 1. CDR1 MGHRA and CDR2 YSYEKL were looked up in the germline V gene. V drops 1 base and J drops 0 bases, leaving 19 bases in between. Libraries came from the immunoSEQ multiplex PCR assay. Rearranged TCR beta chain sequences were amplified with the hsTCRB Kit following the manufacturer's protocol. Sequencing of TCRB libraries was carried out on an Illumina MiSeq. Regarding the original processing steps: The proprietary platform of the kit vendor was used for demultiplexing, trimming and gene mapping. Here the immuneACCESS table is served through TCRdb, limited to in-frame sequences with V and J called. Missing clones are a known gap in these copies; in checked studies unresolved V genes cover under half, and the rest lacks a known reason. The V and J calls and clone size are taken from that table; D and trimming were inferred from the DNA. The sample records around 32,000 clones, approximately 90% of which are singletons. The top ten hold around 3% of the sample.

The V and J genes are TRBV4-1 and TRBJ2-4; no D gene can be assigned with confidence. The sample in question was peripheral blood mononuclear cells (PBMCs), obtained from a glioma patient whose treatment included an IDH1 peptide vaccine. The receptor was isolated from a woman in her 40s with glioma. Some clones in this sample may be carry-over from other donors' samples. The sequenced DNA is TGCGCCAGCAGCCAAGGTGAGGCCCTCACGAAACTAGCCAAAAACATTCAGTACTTC. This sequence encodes CASSQGEALTKLAKNIQYF.